This is a list of T cell receptor beta chains from one sample in a study of blood T cells in healthy people across ages. MiXCR, applied by TCRdb to the 5' RACE reads, yields one record per CDR3 protein. The table has over 600,000 distinct CDR3 sequences, roughly 43% seen once; the top ten hold about 30%. Sequencing was done on a sample of blood. The receptors shown here come from a man aged 80 or over in good health. CDR3s include the opening cysteine and the closing phenylalanine or tryptophan. The order of the fields is clone size, J gene, V gene, D gene, CDR3 protein, CDR3 DNA. The D gene is left open where the match is weak. Not every row has a clone size; where given, it reads once, few, many or a size class.

size: -; J: TRBJ2-1; V: TRBV7-8; D: -; CDR3: CASSPLTGIGNEQFF; DNA: TGTGCCAGCAGCCCTTTGACTGGCATCGGTAATGAGCAGTTCTTC
size: once; J: TRBJ1-2; V: TRBV4-1; D: -; CDR3: CASSLRQLNTAYGYTF; DNA: TGCGCCAGCAGCCTACGACAGCTTAATACCGCCTATGGCTACACCTTC
size: -; J: TRBJ2-6; V: TRBV20-1; D: -; CDR3: CSARDGGALSGANVLTF; DNA: TGCAGTGCTAGAGATGGGGGGGCCCTCTCTGGGGCCAACGTCCTGACTTTC
size: -; J: TRBJ2-7; V: TRBV18; D: TRBD1; CDR3: CASSPFGTGGSYEQYF; DNA: TGTGCCAGCTCACCTTTCGGGACAGGGGGCTCCTACGAGCAGTACTTC
size: -; J: TRBJ2-5; V: TRBV28; D: -; CDR3: CASSLRGTPLYNGQYF; DNA: TGTGCCAGCAGTTTACGTGGGACTCCCCTTTACAATGGGCAGTACTTC
size: few; J: TRBJ2-7; V: TRBV12-3/TRBV12-4; D: TRBD1; CDR3: CASTYQDRGYEQYF; DNA: TGTGCCAGCACCTATCAGGACAGGGGCTACGAGCAGTACTTC
size: many; J: TRBJ2-5; V: TRBV5-6; D: -; CDR3: CASSLKGNDWETQYF; DNA: TGTGCCAGCAGCTTGAAGGGGAACGATTGGGAGACCCAGTACTTC
size: -; J: TRBJ2-7; V: TRBV10-3; D: -; CDR3: CAISETGRYEQYF; DNA: TGTGCCATCAGTGAGACGGGGAGGTACGAGCAGTACTTC
size: once; J: TRBJ2-3; V: TRBV7-2; D: TRBD2; CDR3: CASSPLSGGAWADTQYF; DNA: TGTGCCAGCAGCCCCCTTAGCGGGGGGGCCTGGGCAGATACGCAGTATTTT
size: -; J: TRBJ2-1; V: TRBV6-2/TRBV6-3; D: -; CDR3: CASSYSAWQFF; DNA: TGTGCCAGCAGTTACTCGGCTTGGCAGTTCTTC
size: few; J: TRBJ1-2; V: TRBV12-3/TRBV12-4; D: -; CDR3: CASKQGPLGGYTF; DNA: TGTGCCAGCAAACAAGGTCCCCTCGGGGGCTACACCTTC
size: -; J: TRBJ2-1; V: TRBV28; D: TRBD2; CDR3: CASSSGLAAYNEQFF; DNA: TGTGCCAGCAGTTCCGGACTAGCGGCCTACAATGAGCAGTTCTTC
size: few; J: TRBJ2-7; V: TRBV20-1; D: TRBD2; CDR3: CSARGSGRAFGEQYF; DNA: TGCAGTGCTAGAGGTAGCGGGAGGGCCTTTGGTGAGCAGTACTTC
size: -; J: TRBJ2-1; V: TRBV7-9; D: -; CDR3: CASTIGANSYNEQFF; DNA: TGTGCCAGCACCATAGGGGCTAACTCCTACAATGAGCAGTTCTTC
size: -; J: TRBJ2-1; V: TRBV28; D: -; CDR3: CASSLRKETQFF; DNA: TGTGCCAGCAGTTTGCGCAAAGAGACCCAGTTCTTC
size: -; J: TRBJ1-6; V: TRBV6-6; D: TRBD1; CDR3: CASRPQGAGLPLHF; DNA: TGTGCCAGCAGGCCCCAGGGGGCTGGTTTACCCCTCCACTTT
size: -; J: TRBJ1-4; V: TRBV7-2; D: -; CDR3: CASSYRNEKLLF; DNA: TGTGCCAGCAGCTATCGTAATGAAAAACTGTTATTT
size: -; J: TRBJ2-3; V: TRBV30; D: TRBD2; CDR3: CAWSVPATGGGAGTDTQYF; DNA: TGTGCCTGGAGTGTACCGGCGACCGGCGGGGGGGCCGGCACAGATACGCAGTATTTT
size: -; J: TRBJ2-1; V: TRBV20-1; D: TRBD2; CDR3: CSAFPSGRAGMNEQFF; DNA: TGCAGTGCGTTTCCTAGCGGGAGGGCCGGGATGAATGAGCAGTTCTTC
size: -; J: TRBJ2-1; V: TRBV5-1; D: -; CDR3: CASSHTLAGRDNEQFF; DNA: TGCGCCAGCAGCCATACGTTGGCGGGACGGGACAATGAGCAGTTCTTC
size: -; J: TRBJ2-3; V: TRBV25-1; D: TRBD2; CDR3: CASSGVPGLAGRNTDTQYF; DNA: TGTGCCAGCAGTGGGGTACCGGGACTAGCGGGCAGAAACACAGATACGCAGTATTTT
size: few; J: TRBJ1-2; V: TRBV5-5; D: -; CDR3: CASETDLNYGYTF; DNA: TGTGCCAGCGAGACGGACCTCAACTATGGCTACACCTTC
size: -; J: TRBJ1-5; V: TRBV6-2/TRBV6-3; D: -; CDR3: CASRTDPVAQPQHF; DNA: TGTGCCAGCAGGACGGACCCGGTGGCCCAGCCCCAGCATTTT
size: few; J: TRBJ2-5; V: TRBV7-9; D: -; CDR3: CASSLAQFGRETQYF; DNA: TGTGCCAGCAGCTTAGCACAATTTGGACGGGAGACCCAGTACTTC
size: -; J: TRBJ2-5; V: TRBV5-1; D: -; CDR3: CASSLVGLVQETQYF; DNA: TGCGCCAGCAGCTTGGTAGGATTAGTCCAAGAGACCCAGTACTTC
size: -; J: TRBJ1-2; V: TRBV4-1; D: -; CDR3: CASSQDLRVDYGYTF; DNA: TGCGCCAGCAGCCAAGATCTAAGGGTGGACTATGGCTACACCTTC
size: -; J: TRBJ2-1; V: TRBV6-2/TRBV6-3; D: TRBD2; CDR3: CASSSSGGEYNEQFF; DNA: TGTGCCAGCAGTTCCAGCGGGGGGGAGTACAATGAGCAGTTCTTC
size: -; J: TRBJ1-1; V: TRBV5-1; D: -; CDR3: CASSWDTNTEAFF; DNA: TGCGCCAGCTCCTGGGATACGAACACTGAAGCTTTCTTT
size: many; J: TRBJ2-1; V: TRBV6-1; D: TRBD2; CDR3: CASRTGTSVNNEQFF; DNA: TGTGCCAGCAGGACCGGGACTAGCGTAAACAATGAGCAGTTCTTC
size: few; J: TRBJ2-7; V: TRBV12-3/TRBV12-4; D: TRBD1; CDR3: CASSSQGSYYEQYF; DNA: TGTGCCAGCAGTTCACAGGGGTCCTATTACGAGCAGTACTTC
size: -; J: TRBJ1-5; V: TRBV7-9; D: -; CDR3: CASSLTGDINQPQHF; DNA: TGTGCCAGCAGCTTAACCGGAGACATCAATCAGCCCCAGCATTTT
size: -; J: TRBJ2-7; V: TRBV12-3/TRBV12-4; D: -; CDR3: CASLAGGLPPYEQYF; DNA: TGTGCCAGCCTGGCCGGGGGCCTCCCCCCCTACGAGCAGTACTTC
size: -; J: TRBJ1-5; V: TRBV2; D: -; CDR3: CASRRQGGHQPQHF; DNA: TGTGCCAGCAGGCGGCAGGGAGGTCATCAGCCCCAGCATTTT
size: -; J: TRBJ2-3; V: TRBV3-1; D: TRBD2; CDR3: CASSPTGLAGGPDTQYF; DNA: TGTGCCAGCAGCCCCACGGGACTAGCGGGAGGGCCAGATACGCAGTATTTT
size: many; J: TRBJ2-5; V: TRBV29-1; D: TRBD1; CDR3: CSVETGTGLETQYF; DNA: TGCAGCGTTGAGACCGGGACAGGTCTGGAGACCCAGTACTTC
size: -; J: TRBJ2-7; V: TRBV6-2/TRBV6-3; D: -; CDR3: CASSSGLGVRNEQYF; DNA: TGTGCCAGCAGTTCGGGACTTGGAGTACGCAATGAGCAGTACTTC
size: many; J: TRBJ2-1; V: TRBV6-2/TRBV6-3; D: -; CDR3: CASSSTLEQFF; DNA: TGTGCCAGCAGTTCTACCCTTGAGCAGTTCTTC
size: -; J: TRBJ2-2; V: TRBV4-3; D: -; CDR3: CASSRLIGGGQTGELFF; DNA: TGCGCCAGCAGCCGGCTGATAGGGGGGGGCCAGACCGGGGAGCTGTTTTTT
size: few; J: TRBJ2-1; V: TRBV28; D: TRBD2; CDR3: CASRDPSGGTYNEQFF; DNA: TGTGCCAGCAGGGATCCTAGCGGGGGTACCTACAATGAGCAGTTCTTC
size: few; J: TRBJ2-7; V: TRBV15; D: -; CDR3: CATSRDHLRGDRPYEQYF; DNA: TGTGCCACCAGCAGAGATCACCTCCGGGGGGACAGGCCCTACGAGCAGTACTTC
size: -; J: TRBJ1-2; V: TRBV6-1; D: TRBD1; CDR3: CASSELGGRNYGYTF; DNA: TGTGCCAGCAGTGAGTTAGGGGGCCGGAACTATGGCTACACCTTC
size: -; J: TRBJ2-1; V: TRBV12-3/TRBV12-4; D: -; CDR3: CASSLKGGGYNEQFF; DNA: TGTGCCAGCAGTTTAAAGGGGGGCGGCTACAATGAGCAGTTCTTC
size: many; J: TRBJ2-5; V: TRBV7-6; D: -; CDR3: CASSSEETQYF; DNA: TGTGCCAGCAGCTCCGAAGAGACCCAGTACTTC
size: few; J: TRBJ2-7; V: TRBV4-2; D: -; CDR3: CASSQDGSSSYEQYF; DNA: TGTGCCAGCAGCCAAGATGGTAGCTCCTCCTACGAGCAGTACTTC
size: -; J: TRBJ2-7; V: TRBV15; D: -; CDR3: CATSPGAGGPYEQYF; DNA: TGTGCCACCAGCCCGGGGGCAGGGGGGCCCTACGAGCAGTACTTC
size: few; J: TRBJ2-3; V: TRBV6-5; D: -; CDR3: CASSYPLQYF; DNA: TGTGCCAGCAGTTACCCACTGCAGTATTTT
size: -; J: TRBJ2-5; V: TRBV6-2/TRBV6-3; D: -; CDR3: CASSVGLYGQYF; DNA: TGTGCCAGCAGTGTCGGGCTTTACGGGCAGTACTTC
size: -; J: TRBJ2-5; V: TRBV20-1; D: -; CDR3: CSAHLQETQYF; DNA: TGCAGTGCTCACCTCCAAGAGACCCAGTACTTC
size: many; J: TRBJ1-2; V: TRBV20-1; D: TRBD1; CDR3: CSARQGREDGYTF; DNA: TGCAGTGCTCGACAGGGAAGAGAGGATGGCTACACCTTC
size: few; J: TRBJ2-1; V: TRBV7-2; D: -; CDR3: CASSFDTYNEQFF; DNA: TGTGCCAGCAGCTTTGATACTTACAATGAGCAGTTCTTC
size: -; J: TRBJ2-7; V: TRBV9; D: -; CDR3: CASSVQGISSYEQYF; DNA: TGTGCCAGCAGCGTGCAGGGGATCAGCTCCTACGAGCAGTACTTC
size: few; J: TRBJ2-7; V: TRBV15; D: TRBD2; CDR3: CATSSSSGRKSYEQYF; DNA: TGTGCCACCAGCAGTTCTAGCGGGAGGAAATCCTACGAGCAGTACTTC
size: many; J: TRBJ2-3; V: TRBV3-1; D: TRBD2; CDR3: CASSQLAGARQYF; DNA: TGTGCCAGCAGCCAACTAGCGGGAGCCCGCCAGTATTTT
size: -; J: TRBJ2-1; V: TRBV5-1; D: TRBD1; CDR3: CASSLDTGQAYNEQFF; DNA: TGCGCCAGCAGCTTGGATACGGGACAGGCATACAATGAGCAGTTCTTC
size: -; J: TRBJ2-7; V: TRBV27; D: TRBD2; CDR3: CASIPTGGGISYEQYF; DNA: TGTGCCAGCATCCCGACAGGCGGGGGGATCTCCTACGAGCAGTACTTC
size: -; J: TRBJ1-2; V: TRBV29-1; D: TRBD1; CDR3: CSVLLGTGGSGNYGYTF; DNA: TGCAGCGTTCTCCTAGGGACAGGGGGCTCGGGAAACTATGGCTACACCTTC
size: -; J: TRBJ2-1; V: TRBV30; D: TRBD1; CDR3: CAWIRQGINEQFF; DNA: TGTGCCTGGATTCGACAGGGGATCAATGAGCAGTTCTTC
size: -; J: TRBJ2-5; V: TRBV6-2/TRBV6-3; D: TRBD1; CDR3: CAGQKQGTHGQYF; DNA: TGTGCCGGACAGAAACAGGGGACCCACGGGCAGTACTTC
size: -; J: TRBJ2-7; V: TRBV27; D: TRBD2; CDR3: CASSLSAGRAYEQYF; DNA: TGTGCCAGCAGTTTATCCGCCGGGAGGGCCTACGAGCAGTACTTC